These 23 T cell receptor beta chains came from one sample sequenced in a study of monozygotic twins with inflammatory bowel disease. TCRdb reanalyzed the 5' RACE reads, giving one entry per CDR3 protein sequence and no DNA. This repertoire includes 330,000 or so distinct CDR3 sequences. Specimen: blood. The origin of the receptors is a human donor with ulcerative colitis or Crohn's disease, or a healthy co-twin of an affected twin (not recorded which).

The V call is TRBV7-3, the J call TRBJ2-5; TCRdb's assignment of TRBD1 cannot be checked, as there is no DNA. Germline V lookup: CDR1 SGHTA, CDR2 FQGTGA. The CDR3 is 15 amino acids. The CDR3 here is CASSPAQGEWETQYF.

The chain uses TRBV7-9 and TRBJ1-2. Germline V gene lookup returns CDR1 SEHNR and CDR2 FQNEAQ (reference sequence). CDR3 length equals 14 residues. Here the CDR3 reads CASSSAGYNYGYTF.

J is TRBJ2-2 and V is TRBV5-1. From germline, CDR1 is SGHRS and CDR2 YFSETQ. The CDR3 totals 16 residues. The CDR3 loop reads CASSLAAGRNTGELFF.

The V call is TRBV5-1, the J call TRBJ1-1; the D call from TCRdb, TRBD1, cannot be confirmed without DNA. The CDR3 loop spans 15 amino acids. The V gene's germline CDR1 is SGHRS and CDR2 YFSETQ. The CDR3 sequence is CASSLGQGPHTEAFF. Based on the CDR3 plus reference TRBV5-1 and TRBJ1-1, the full variable domain is KAGVTQTPRYLIKTRGQQVTLSCSPISGHRSVSWYQQTPGQGLQFLFEYFSETQRNKGNFPGRFSGRQFSNSRSEMNVSTLELGDSALYLCASSLGQGPHTEAFFGQGTRLTVV.

CDR3 residues: CASSLEPSGSTDTQYF. V and J are TRBV5-1 and TRBJ2-3; no DNA is available, so the TRBD2 call from TCRdb remains unchecked. Germline V gene lookup returns CDR1 SGHRS and CDR2 YFSETQ. The CDR3 has 16 amino acids. The complete variable domain, with remaining parts taken from reference TRBV5-1 and TRBJ2-3, reads KAGVTQTPRYLIKTRGQQVTLSCSPISGHRSVSWYQQTPGQGLQFLFEYFSETQRNKGNFPGRFSGRQFSNSRSEMNVSTLELGDSALYLCASSLEPSGSTDTQYFGPGTRLTVL.

The genes are TRBV7-2 and TRBJ2-3; TCRdb reports TRBD2, a call that lacks DNA to check it against. Germline V gives CDR1 SGHTA, CDR2 FQGNSA. The CDR3 has 17 amino acids. CDR3 protein: CASSYRLAGPRADTQYF. Looking up the rest from reference TRBV7-2 and TRBJ2-3 gives the full variable domain: GAGVSQSPSNKVTEKGKDVELRCDPISGHTALYWYRQSLGQGLEFLIYFQGNSAPDKSGLPSDRFSAERTGGSVSTLTIQRTQQEDSAVYLCASSYRLAGPRADTQYFGPGTRLTVL.

This chain connects TRBV11-2 to TRBJ2-1; TCRdb selects TRBD1, and the lack of DNA leaves this call unchecked. Germline values: CDR1 SGHAT, CDR2 FQNNGV. The CDR3 covers 15 residues. CDR3: CASRKPGQHHNEQFF.

The V gene is TRBV5-6, the J gene TRBJ1-1; TCRdb names TRBD1, which stays unverified in the absence of DNA. Germline CDR1 reads SGHDT; CDR2 reads YYEEEE. The CDR3 sequence is 15 residues long. This CDR3 is CASSAGTGLNTEAFF.

The chain recombines TRBV7-8 with TRBJ1-4; without DNA, the TCRdb call of TRBD1 cannot be checked. The CDR3 sequence is 16 residues long. Germline values: CDR1 SGHVS, CDR2 FQNEAQ. The CDR3 sequence is CASSLAAGTGYEKLFF.

V usage is TRBV7-9 and J usage is TRBJ2-1; TCRdb picks TRBD1, but there is no DNA to check that call. This CDR3 spans 15 amino acids. The germline V gene has CDR1 SEHNR and CDR2 FQNEAQ (reference sequence). CDR3 loop: CASSLVSRAGNEQFF. Together with reference TRBV7-9 and TRBJ2-1, the CDR3 gives the full variable domain: DTGVSQNPRHKITKRGQNVTFRCDPISEHNRLYWYRQTLGQGPEFLTYFQNEAQLEKSRLLSDRFSAERPKGSFSTLEIQRTEQGDSAMYLCASSLVSRAGNEQFFGPGTRLTVL.

This chain links TRBV7-3 with TRBJ2-7; there is no DNA to check the TCRdb D call of TRBD1. The length of the CDR3 is 13 residues. The V gene's germline CDR1 is SGHTA and CDR2 FQGTGA. CDR3 sequence: CASSLLGGYEQYF.

This sequence joins TRBV3-1 and TRBJ2-7. The CDR3 extends over 15 amino acids. Germline loops: CDR1 LGHDT, CDR2 YNNKEL (reference sequence). The CDR3 loop reads CASSQGTGSLYEQYF.

The rearrangement uses TRBV29-1 and TRBJ2-1; TCRdb indicates TRBD2, and absent DNA this call remains unverified. Germline V gene lookup returns CDR1 SQVTM and CDR2 ANQGSEA. The CDR3 contains 13 residues. This chain's CDR3 is CSVVAGGINEQFF.

V gene TRBV5-1 combines with J gene TRBJ2-1. The CDR3 loop spans 11 amino acids. Germline CDR1 reads SGHRS; CDR2 reads YFSETQ. This chain's CDR3 is CASSLDNEQFF.

CDR3 in amino acids: CASSQDTRLAESSYEQYF. This chain connects TRBV14 to TRBJ2-7; TCRdb indicates TRBD2, and absent DNA this call remains unverified. The CDR3 covers 18 residues. Looked up from germline, CDR1 is SGHDN and CDR2 is FVKESK. The variable domain in full, completed from reference TRBV14 and TRBJ2-7, reads EAGVTQFPSHSVIEKGQTVTLRCDPISGHDNLYWYRRVMGKEIKFLLHFVKESKQDESGMPNNRFLAERTGGTYSTLKVQPAELEDSGVYFCASSQDTRLAESSYEQYFGPGTRLTVT.

The rearrangement uses TRBV20-1 and TRBJ2-7; TCRdb indicates TRBD1, and absent DNA this call remains unverified. Per the germline V gene, CDR1 is DFQATT and CDR2 is SNEGSKA (reference sequence). The CDR3 runs to 17 residues. The CDR3 loop reads CSARDAIWTTSSYEQYF.

CDR3 sequence reads: CASSQAAAGATDTQYF. The V and J genes are TRBV4-2 and TRBJ2-3; the D call from TCRdb, TRBD1, cannot be confirmed without DNA. This CDR3 is 16 amino acids long. The germline gives CDR1 LGHNA, CDR2 YNFKEQ.

This chain connects TRBV4-1 to TRBJ2-3. Germline CDR1 is MGHRA and CDR2 is YSYEKL. This CDR3 has 14 amino acids. CDR3 in amino acids: CASRSLGLADTQYF.

This chain connects TRBV5-6 to TRBJ1-2; TCRdb selects TRBD1, and the lack of DNA leaves this call unchecked. The CDR3 contains 14 residues. Germline CDR1 SGHDT, CDR2 YYEEEE. CDR3 loop: CASSLGGRNYGYTF.

V and J are TRBV27 and TRBJ2-2. From germline, CDR1 is MNHEY and CDR2 SMNVEV (reference sequence). The CDR3 is 12 residues long. The CDR3 region is CASTQVPGELFF.

This chain links TRBV12-3 or TRBV12-4 with TRBJ1-6; the D gene TCRdb calls, TRBD1, cannot be checked with no DNA. The CDR3 is 14 amino acids. CDR3 sequence: CASSDRAVRSPLHF.

This chain connects TRBV27 to TRBJ1-1; TCRdb picks TRBD1, but there is no DNA to check that call. The CDR3 is 13 residues long. Germline CDR1 MNHEY, CDR2 SMNVEV (reference sequence). CDR3 protein: CASSLLGATEAFF.

The gene calls are TRBV10-3 and TRBJ2-7; the D gene TCRdb calls, TRBD1, cannot be checked with no DNA. The germline V gene encodes CDR1 ENHRY and CDR2 SYGVKD. The CDR3 length is 15 residues. Here the CDR3 reads CAISGDLTGTSEQYF.